This T cell receptor beta chain was captured by sequencing in a study of post-analysis software for immune sequencing data. Whole-study findings and limits: Comparison of patients with controls showed five or six TRBV segments more frequent in patients, TRBV5-6, TRBV5-1 and TRBV20-1 among them.

This CDR3 comprises 14 residues. With 6 bases removed from V and 1 base from J, the gap between germline ends came to 12 bases. Germline V CDR1 and CDR2: MNHNS, SASEGT. Libraries were made from TCR beta cDNA, and they carried unique molecular identifiers. T cells numbering roughly 0.85 to 10 million gave rise to roughly 0.5 million cDNA molecules. TCRdb independently ran MiXCR on the PCR reads; one entry per CDR3 protein. This repertoire shows 550,000 to 700,000 distinct CDR3 sequences, about 40% found once; its top ten account for under 2%. A note on this clonotype: What it binds is unknown.

The V call is TRBV6-1, the J call TRBJ2-5; D possibly uses TRBD1 or TRBD2 (5 bases each). Sequenced material: blood. The sequence came from a girl aged 5-17 years with multiple sclerosis. The DNA of the CDR3 is TGTGCCAGCAGGTCCCCGGGGCCCCAAGAGACCCAGTACTTC. As protein: CASRSPGPQETQYF.